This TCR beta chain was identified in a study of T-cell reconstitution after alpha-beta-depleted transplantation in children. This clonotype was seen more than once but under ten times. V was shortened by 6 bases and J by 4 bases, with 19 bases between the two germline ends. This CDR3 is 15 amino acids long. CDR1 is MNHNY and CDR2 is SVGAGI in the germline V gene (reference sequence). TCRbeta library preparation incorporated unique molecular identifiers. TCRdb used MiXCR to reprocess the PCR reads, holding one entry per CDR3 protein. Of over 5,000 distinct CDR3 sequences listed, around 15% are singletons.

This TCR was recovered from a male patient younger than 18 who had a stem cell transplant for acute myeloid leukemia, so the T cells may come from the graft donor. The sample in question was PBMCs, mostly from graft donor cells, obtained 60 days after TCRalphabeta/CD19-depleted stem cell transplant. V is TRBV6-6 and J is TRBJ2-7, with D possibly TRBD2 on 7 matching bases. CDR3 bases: TGTGCCAGCAGCTACCTTAGGGGGGGGGAGTACGAGCAGTACTTC. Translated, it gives CASSYLRGGEYEQYF.